This TCR beta chain came from a study of spatial heterogeneity in lung cancer. The CDR3 totals 17 residues. On this clonotype: Antigen unknown.

Each TCR cDNA molecule bore a unique molecular identifier. From the 5' RACE reads, TCRdb called clonotypes with MiXCR, one entry per CDR3 protein. The sample has about 50,000 distinct CDR3 sequences, approximately 7.6% seen once. Findings and limits, study-wide: TCRs found ubiquitously expanded in tumor appeared in blood more at resection than at follow-up.

As to time point: sample taken at primary tumor resection. Whole RNA, isolated from tumor, nontumor lung or frozen PBMC, was sequenced without prior sorting. Some 72 TRACERx patients with early, untreated non-small cell lung cancer donated samples. The rearrangement uses TRBV21-1 and TRBJ2-1; the DNA was not used to check the table's D call, TRBD1. TRBV21-1 counts as a pseudogene. This clonotype originated in a female donor with early-stage non-small cell lung cancer. The source was PBMCs, collected at surgery. The DNA of the CDR3 is TGTGCCAGCAGCAAAGGGACAGGGTTAGACTCCTACAATGAGCAGTTCTTC. It codes for CASSKGTGLDSYNEQFF.